This T cell receptor (beta chain) derives from a study of blood T cells in healthy people across ages. Study-wide findings and caveats: Donors of long life had a larger count of naive CD4+ cells and greater diversity than aged donors.

Germline-derived CDR1 and CDR2 are DFQATT and SNEGSKA (reference sequence). The CDR3 sequence is 10 residues long. V gave up 5 bases and J gave up 3 bases, with 4 bases separating them. Together with a sample-barcoded 5' primer, a J-beta primer mix was included in a second PCR lasting about 6 to 11 cycles. A template-switch adaptor containing 12 random nucleotides labeled each cDNA molecule. MiXCR, applied by TCRdb to the 5' RACE reads, yields one record per CDR3 protein. The sample has 700,000 to 950,000 distinct CDR3 sequences; roughly two fifths are singletons. Of note for this clonotype: Antigen: not known.

Sequenced: blood. This chain uses TRBV20-1 with TRBJ2-5; D gene unclear. The TCR sequence derives from a woman in her sixties or seventies in good health. The CDR3 sequence is CSAAEETQYF. DNA of the CDR3: TGCAGTGCTGCCGAAGAGACCCAGTACTTC.